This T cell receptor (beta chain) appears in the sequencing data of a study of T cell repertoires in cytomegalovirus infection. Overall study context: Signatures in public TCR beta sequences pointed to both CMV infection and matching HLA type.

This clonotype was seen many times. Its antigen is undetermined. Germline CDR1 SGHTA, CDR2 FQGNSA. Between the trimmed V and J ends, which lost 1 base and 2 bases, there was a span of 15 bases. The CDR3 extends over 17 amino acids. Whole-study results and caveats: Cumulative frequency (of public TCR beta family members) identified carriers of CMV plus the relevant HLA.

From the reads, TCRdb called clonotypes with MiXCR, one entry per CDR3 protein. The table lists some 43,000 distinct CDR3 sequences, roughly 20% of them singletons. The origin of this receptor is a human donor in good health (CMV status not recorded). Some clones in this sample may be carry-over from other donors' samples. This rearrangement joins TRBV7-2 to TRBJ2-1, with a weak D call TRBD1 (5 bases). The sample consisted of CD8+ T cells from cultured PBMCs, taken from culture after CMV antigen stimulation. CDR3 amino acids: CASSLGAQGLAYNEQFF. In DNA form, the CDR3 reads TGTGCCAGCAGCTTAGGGGCGCAGGGTCTAGCCTACAATGAGCAGTTCTTC.